Here is one T cell receptor beta chain with its context. The target antigen is unknown. The source of the sample is a study of CD8 T cells in ankylosing spondylitis. Study conclusions and caveats: There was reportedly significant enrichment of clones that were disease-linked in matched ankylosing spondylitis synovial fluid. Within ankylosing spondylitis blood, a TCR beta motif made up of several highly homologous variants appeared to be characteristic. Disease-linked clones were found to be CD8+ and relatively rare in peripheral blood.

For TCR beta, libraries came from quantitative 5'-RACE with molecular barcodes. A single record per CDR3 protein comes from TCRdb applying MiXCR to the 5' RACE reads. The repertoire has 150,000 or so distinct CDR3 sequences, 25% to 35% of them found once; the top ten carry 6%. The CDR3 runs 16 residues. The trim removed 2 bases at V and 5 bases at J, leaving 7 bases unmatched. Per germline, CDR1 SGHRS and CDR2 YFSETQ. This receptor was identified in a male donor with ankylosing spondylitis. The genes are TRBV5-1 and TRBJ2-3, with 11 bases that match TRBD1. Specimen: synovial fluid, either unsorted or a sorted T cell fraction (not recorded which). The CDR3 coding sequence is TGCGCCAGCAGCTTCCTGGACAGGGGGCGAGGAGATACGCAGTATTTT. Amino acid sequence: CASSFLDRGRGDTQYF.